One sample yielded the 2 T cell receptor beta chains listed below, sequenced in a study of T-cell reconstitution after alpha-beta-depleted transplantation in children. Unique molecular identifiers were incorporated into the prepared TCRbeta library. TCRdb re-analysed the PCR reads in MiXCR, keeping a single row per CDR3 protein. The data hold 6,400 or so distinct CDR3 sequences, with 16% observed a single time. The sequencing here drew on PBMCs, mostly from graft donor cells, taken 60 days after TCRalphabeta/CD19-depleted stem cell transplant. Receptor source: a male patient between 5 and 17 years old who had a stem cell transplant for acute myeloid leukemia, so the T cells may come from the graft donor.

This clonotype was recorded a few times. The V gene is TRBV28, the J gene TRBJ2-5; 10 bases line up with TRBD2. The CDR3 is 15 residues long. Germline V gene data show CDR1 as MDHEN and CDR2 as SYDVKM. V lost 5 bases to trimming and J lost 3 bases; unmatched junction nucleotides: 6. CDR3 in DNA: TGTGCCAGCAGTCTACTAGCGGGAAGTAAAGAGACCCAGTACTTC. The encoded protein is CASSLLAGSKETQYF.

Only a few counts were recorded for this clonotype. The chain has TRBV4-3 and TRBJ2-7; D is perhaps TRBD1 (6 bases). Trimming stripped 0 bases from V and 0 bases from J, with 9 bases between. CDR1 LGHNA and CDR2 YSLEER come from the germline V gene. The CDR3 covers 15 residues. The CDR3 loop is CASSQDTGNSYEQYF. The CDR3 nucleotides read TGCGCCAGCAGCCAAGACACAGGGAACTCCTACGAGCAGTACTTC.